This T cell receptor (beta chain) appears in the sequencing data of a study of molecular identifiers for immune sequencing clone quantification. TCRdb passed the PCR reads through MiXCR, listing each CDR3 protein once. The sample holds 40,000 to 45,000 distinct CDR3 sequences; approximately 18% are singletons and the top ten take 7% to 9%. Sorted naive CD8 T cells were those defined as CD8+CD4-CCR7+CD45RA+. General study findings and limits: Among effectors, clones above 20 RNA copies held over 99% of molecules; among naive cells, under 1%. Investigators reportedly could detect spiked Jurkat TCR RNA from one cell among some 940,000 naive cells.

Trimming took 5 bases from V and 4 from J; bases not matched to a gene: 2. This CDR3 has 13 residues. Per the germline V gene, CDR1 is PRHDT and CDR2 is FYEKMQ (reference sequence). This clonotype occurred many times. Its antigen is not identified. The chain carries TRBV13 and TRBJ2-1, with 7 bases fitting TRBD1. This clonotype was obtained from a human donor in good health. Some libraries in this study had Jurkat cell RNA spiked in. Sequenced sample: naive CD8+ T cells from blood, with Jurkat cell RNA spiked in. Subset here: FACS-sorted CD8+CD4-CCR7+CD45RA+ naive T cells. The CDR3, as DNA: TGTGCCAGCAGCGGACAGGAATACAATGAGCAGTTCTTC. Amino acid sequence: CASSGQEYNEQFF.